Listed below are T cell receptor beta chains from one sample, sequenced in a study of shared clonotypes between healthy human individuals. Clones were sequenced by immunoSEQ multiplex PCR, and TCRdb holds only the in-frame ones, with some missing. Of some 1 million clones listed, about three quarters are singletons. Sequencing was performed on memory CD4+ T cells sorted from blood. The receptor source for this set is a man aged 18 to 30 in good health. CDR3s include the opening cysteine and the closing phenylalanine or tryptophan.

CDR3 length	V gene	J gene	CDR3 protein
14	TRBV5-1	TRBJ2-1	CASRLGDSYNEQFF
14	TRBV9	TRBJ1-5	CASSVGTLNQPQHF
14	TRBV28	.	CASTLGTGVYEQYF
15	TRBV9	TRBJ2-7	CASSERDSPSYEQYF
14	TRBV4-1	TRBJ1-2	CASSQDRSNYGYTF
12	TRBV11-2	TRBJ1-1	CASRYIGQEAFF
13	TRBV6-5	TRBJ1-3	CASSVGAGNTIYF
16	TRBV5-1	TRBJ2-3	CASSTGLAGAPDTQYF
16	TRBV7-8	TRBJ1-5	CASSPGEPHSNQPQHF
17	TRBV5-1	TRBJ1-1	CASSWKGLGGSHTEAFF
12	TRBV19	TRBJ2-5	CARPGQQETQYF
15	TRBV7-2	TRBJ1-3	CASSLVTGVGNTIYF
18	TRBV10-1	TRBJ2-1	CASSESYRRDRGGDEQFF
17	TRBV29-1	TRBJ2-4	CSVEDRHPSRPKNIQYF
16	TRBV10-1	TRBJ2-7	CASSESGQGAGREQYF
14	TRBV27	TRBJ1-6	CASNPSPGESPLHF
15	TRBV5-5	TRBJ1-1	CASSLEGQVGTEAFF
15	TRBV10-3	TRBJ2-3	CAISDSGRGADTQYF
18	TRBV10-1	TRBJ2-2	CASSSTSGLGSNTGELFF
15	TRBV7-2	TRBJ2-3	CASSFPSGRTDTQYF
15	TRBV9	TRBJ2-5	CASSQLAGVGETQYF
16	TRBV6-1	TRBJ1-1	CASSGGFDSSFTEAFF
14	TRBV5-1	TRBJ2-3	CASSLGRGTDTQYF
13	TRBV7-2	TRBJ2-3	CASSISQQDTQYF
15	TRBV15	TRBJ1-1	CATSKQRGAGTEAFF
14	TRBV5-6	TRBJ1-2	CASSPTQGNYVYTF
17	TRBV4-3	TRBJ2-5	CASSLSLAGGPWETQYF
17	TRBV6-7	TRBJ2-7	CASSYPVRREATYEQYF
15	TRBV5-8	TRBJ2-3	CASSLEGGGTDTQYF
15	TRBV6-1	TRBJ1-5	CASSEVSASNQPQHF
17	TRBV11-3	TRBJ1-2	CASSLENSGGLEDGYTF
15	TRBV14	TRBJ2-7	CASSQDSARVREQYF
12	TRBV28	TRBJ1-1	CASSPSRIWPFF
14	TRBV10-2	TRBJ1-5	CASSEGHSNQPQHF
13	TRBV2	TRBJ2-1	CASRASGYNEQFF
20	TRBV4-1	TRBJ2-3	CASSQGPSGRGDPSTDTQYF
14	TRBV30	TRBJ2-1	CAWGPGRDYNEQFF
14	TRBV9	TRBJ2-1	CASSVGGGSYEQFF
13	TRBV6-6	TRBJ1-5	CASWDLSNQPQHF
18	TRBV5-1	TRBJ1-4	CASSLYLGGHATNEKLFF
15	TRBV7-2	TRBJ2-5	CASSLVSGIIETQYF
12	TRBV14	TRBJ1-6	CASSQDRPPLHF
16	TRBV5-5	TRBJ1-4	CASSLVGGTGDEKLFF
14	TRBV6-6	TRBJ2-7	CASNLGQGSYEQYF
13	TRBV7-9	TRBJ2-5	CASSEQGLETQYF
14	TRBV7-2	TRBJ1-1	CASSADRGLAEAFF
15	TRBV6-4	TRBJ1-6	CASIGLGGGNSPLHF
17	TRBV7-2	TRBJ2-2	CASSSPRRGRGTGELFF
17	TRBV5-4	TRBJ2-1	CASSLALGGPAYNEQFF
15	TRBV7-9	TRBJ2-1	CASSLDGSGKVEQFF
11	TRBV30	TRBJ2-7	CAWSAQGKQYF
16	TRBV19	TRBJ1-1	CASKARAPTRNTEAFF
15	TRBV13	TRBJ1-6	CASSSWSSYNSPLHF
15	TRBV5-5	TRBJ1-5	CASSLGGAGNQPQHF
13	TRBV6-5	TRBJ2-3	CASSRTATDTQYF
13	TRBV7-2	TRBJ1-2	CASSVTGGNGYTF
10	TRBV20-1	TRBJ1-2	CSARFGGYTF